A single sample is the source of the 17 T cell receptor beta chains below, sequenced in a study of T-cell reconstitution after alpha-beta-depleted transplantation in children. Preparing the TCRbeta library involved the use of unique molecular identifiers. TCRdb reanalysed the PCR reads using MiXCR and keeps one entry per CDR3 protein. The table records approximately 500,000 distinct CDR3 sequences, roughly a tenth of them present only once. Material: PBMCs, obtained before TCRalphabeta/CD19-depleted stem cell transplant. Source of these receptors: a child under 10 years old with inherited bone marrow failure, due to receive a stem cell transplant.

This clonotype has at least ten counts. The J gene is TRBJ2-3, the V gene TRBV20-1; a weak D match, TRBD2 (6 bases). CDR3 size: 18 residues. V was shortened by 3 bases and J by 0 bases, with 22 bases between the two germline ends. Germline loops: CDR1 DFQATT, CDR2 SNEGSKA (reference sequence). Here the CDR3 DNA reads TGCAGTGCTAGCAAATGGGGACTTGGCGGGACTAGCACAGATACGCAGTATTTT. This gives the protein CSASKWGLGGTSTDTQYF.

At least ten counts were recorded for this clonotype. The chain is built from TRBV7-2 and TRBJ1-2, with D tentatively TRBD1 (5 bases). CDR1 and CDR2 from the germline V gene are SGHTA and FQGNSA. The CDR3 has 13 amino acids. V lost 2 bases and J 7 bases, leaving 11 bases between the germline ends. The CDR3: CASSLRGRGGYTF. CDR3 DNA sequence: TGTGCCAGCAGCTTACGGGGACGGGGTGGCTACACCTTC.

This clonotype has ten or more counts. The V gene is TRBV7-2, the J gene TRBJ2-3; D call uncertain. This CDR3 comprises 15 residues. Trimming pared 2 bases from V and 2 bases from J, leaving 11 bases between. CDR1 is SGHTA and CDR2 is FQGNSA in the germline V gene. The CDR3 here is CASSLSLTITDTQYF. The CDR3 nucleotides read TGTGCCAGCAGCTTAAGTCTGACCATCACAGATACGCAGTATTTT.

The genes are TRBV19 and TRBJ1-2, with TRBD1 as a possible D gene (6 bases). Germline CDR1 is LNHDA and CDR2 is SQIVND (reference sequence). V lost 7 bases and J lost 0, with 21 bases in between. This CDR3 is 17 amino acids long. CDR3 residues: CASTQLFGGAANYGYTF. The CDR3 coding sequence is TGTGCCAGTACCCAACTATTCGGGGGGGCTGCTAACTATGGCTACACCTTC.

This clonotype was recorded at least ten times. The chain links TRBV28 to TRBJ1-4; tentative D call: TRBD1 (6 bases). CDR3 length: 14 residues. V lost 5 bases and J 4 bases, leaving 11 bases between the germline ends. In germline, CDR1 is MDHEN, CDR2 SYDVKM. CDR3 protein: CASSPLDSNEKLFF. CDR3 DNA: TGTGCCAGCAGTCCGCTGGACAGTAATGAAAAACTGTTTTTT. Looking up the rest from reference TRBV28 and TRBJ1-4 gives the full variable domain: DVKVTQSSRYLVKRTGEKVFLECVQDMDHENMFWYRQDPGLGLRLIYFSYDVKMKEKGDIPEGYSVSREKKERFSLILESASTNQTSMYLCASSPLDSNEKLFFGSGTQLSVL.

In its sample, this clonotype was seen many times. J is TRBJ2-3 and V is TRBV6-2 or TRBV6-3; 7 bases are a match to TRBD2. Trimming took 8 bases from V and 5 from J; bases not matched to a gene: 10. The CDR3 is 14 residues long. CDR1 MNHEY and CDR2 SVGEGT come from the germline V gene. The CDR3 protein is CASSSGLGVDTQYF. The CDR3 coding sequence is TGTGCCAGCTCCAGCGGACTAGGTGTAGATACGCAGTATTTT.

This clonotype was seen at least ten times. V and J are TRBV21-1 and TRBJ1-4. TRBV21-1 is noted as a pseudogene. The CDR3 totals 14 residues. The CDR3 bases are TGTGCCAGCAGGTCCGCCAGGAATTATGAAAAACTGTTTTTT. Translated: CASRSARNYEKLFF.

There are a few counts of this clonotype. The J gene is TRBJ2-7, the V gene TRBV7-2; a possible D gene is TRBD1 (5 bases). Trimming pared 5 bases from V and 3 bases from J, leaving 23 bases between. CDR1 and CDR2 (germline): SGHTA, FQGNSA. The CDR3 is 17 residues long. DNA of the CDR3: TGTGCCAGCAGCCCCCAAAGAGGCTCAGGGCCGATCTACGAGCAGTACTTC. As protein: CASSPQRGSGPIYEQYF.

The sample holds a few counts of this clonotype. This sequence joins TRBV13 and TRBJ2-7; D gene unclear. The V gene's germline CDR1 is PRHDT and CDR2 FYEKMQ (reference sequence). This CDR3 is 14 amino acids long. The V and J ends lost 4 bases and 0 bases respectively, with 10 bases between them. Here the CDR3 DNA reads TGTGCCAGCAGCTCCACCATGAGCTCCTACGAGCAGTACTTC. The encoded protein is CASSSTMSSYEQYF.

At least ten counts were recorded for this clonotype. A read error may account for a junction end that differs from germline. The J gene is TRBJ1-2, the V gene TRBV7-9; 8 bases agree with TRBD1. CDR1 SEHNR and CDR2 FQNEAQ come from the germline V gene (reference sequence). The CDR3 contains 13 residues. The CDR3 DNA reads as TGCCTACTCGGGACAGGCGTTTTCTATGGCTACACCTTC. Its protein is CLLGTGVFYGYTF.

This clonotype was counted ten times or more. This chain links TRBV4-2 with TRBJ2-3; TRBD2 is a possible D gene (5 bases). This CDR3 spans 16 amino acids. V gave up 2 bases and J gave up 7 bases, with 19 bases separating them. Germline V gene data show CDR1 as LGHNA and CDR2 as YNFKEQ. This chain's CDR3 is CASSQFHESLAHTQYF. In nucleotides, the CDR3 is TGTGCCAGCAGCCAATTCCATGAGTCCCTAGCCCATACGCAGTATTTT.

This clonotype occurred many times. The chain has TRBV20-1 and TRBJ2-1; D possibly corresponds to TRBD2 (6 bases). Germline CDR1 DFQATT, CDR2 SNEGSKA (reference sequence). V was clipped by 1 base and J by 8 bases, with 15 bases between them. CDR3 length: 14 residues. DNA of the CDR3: TGCAGTGCTAGAGTACTAGCCCGAGGCCATGAGCAGTTCTTC. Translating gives CSARVLARGHEQFF.

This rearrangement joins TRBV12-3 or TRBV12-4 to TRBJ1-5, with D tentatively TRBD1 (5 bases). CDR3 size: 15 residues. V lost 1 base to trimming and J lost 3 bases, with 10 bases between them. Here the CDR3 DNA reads TGTGCCAGCAGTTTAGTCGGGGCGGTCAATCAGCCCCAGCATTTT. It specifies CASSLVGAVNQPQHF.

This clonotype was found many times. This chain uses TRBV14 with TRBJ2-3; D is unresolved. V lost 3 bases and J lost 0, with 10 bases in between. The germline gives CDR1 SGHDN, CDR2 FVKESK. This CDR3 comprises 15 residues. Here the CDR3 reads CASSQRRISTDTQYF. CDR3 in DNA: TGTGCCAGCAGCCAGCGAAGGATTAGCACAGATACGCAGTATTTT.

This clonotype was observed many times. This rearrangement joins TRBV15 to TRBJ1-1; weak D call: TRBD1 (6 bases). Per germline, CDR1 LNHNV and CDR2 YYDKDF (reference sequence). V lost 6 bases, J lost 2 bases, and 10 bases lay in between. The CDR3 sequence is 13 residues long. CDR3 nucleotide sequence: TGTGCCACCAGGATGGACAGTAACACTGAAGCTTTCTTT. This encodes CATRMDSNTEAFF.

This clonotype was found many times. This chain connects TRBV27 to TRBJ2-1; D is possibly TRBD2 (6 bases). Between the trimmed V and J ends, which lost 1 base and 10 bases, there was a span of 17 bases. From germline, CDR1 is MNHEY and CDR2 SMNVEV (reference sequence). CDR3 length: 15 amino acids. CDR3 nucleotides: TGTGCCAGCAGTTTATGGGGGACTGGCCTCAAAGAGCAGTTCTTC. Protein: CASSLWGTGLKEQFF.

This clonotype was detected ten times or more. The CDR3: CASSPGGGPAKTYNEQFF. For the CDR3, the DNA is TGTGCCAGCTCACCGGGGGGAGGCCCTGCTAAAACCTACAATGAGCAGTTCTTC. The genes are TRBV18 and TRBJ2-1, with D tentatively TRBD2 (6 bases). This CDR3 region has 18 residues. Per the germline V gene, CDR1 is KGHSH and CDR2 is LQKENI. With 3 bases removed from V and 2 bases from J, the gap between germline ends came to 20 bases.